The 19 T cell receptor beta chains below all came from one sample that was sequenced in a study of vaccination effects on CD4 cells after COVID-19. Their antigens remain unidentified. Assay: immunoSEQ multiplex PCR; the TCRdb copy retains only in-frame clones and omits some. The data hold 20,000 to 30,000 clones, with less than 80% observed a single time. Prior to sequencing, the ViraFEST assay stimulated PBMC with viral peptide pools, which expanded the antigen-specific CD4+ T cells. CD4+ T cell isolation took place after approximately 11 days of culture. Neither prior SARS-CoV-2 infection nor positive nucleocapsid antibodies were present in the vaccine recipients. Sequences were derived from CD4+ T cells from PBMCs cultured with SARS-CoV-2 spike peptides, sampled before COVID-19 vaccination. Every receptor here comes from a human donor who received a COVID-19 vaccine.

The chain carries TRBV4-1 and TRBJ1-2; TRBD1 matches at 10 bases. This CDR3 is built from 14 residues. Germline values: CDR1 MGHRA, CDR2 YSYEKL. V gave up 4 bases and J gave up 4 bases; unmatched junction bases: 3. The CDR3: CASSRDRGTYGYTF. The CDR3, as DNA: TGCGCCAGCAGCCGGGACAGGGGCACCTATGGCTACACCTTC.

Here the CDR3 reads CASSQWGRQSHEQFF. The CDR3 DNA reads as TGTGCCAGCTCACAGTGGGGGCGACAATCCCATGAGCAGTTCTTC. The chain has TRBV18 and TRBJ2-1, with D perhaps matching TRBD1 (6 bases). Germline V gene lookup returns CDR1 KGHSH and CDR2 LQKENI. This CDR3 is 15 amino acids long. Trimming removed 4 bases from V and 8 bases from J, with 18 bases in between.

The gene calls are TRBV5-1 and TRBJ2-6, with 8 positions matching TRBD1. This CDR3 has 16 residues. Germline V gene data show CDR1 as SGHRS and CDR2 as YFSETQ. The V segment lost 4 bases and the J segment 2 bases; nucleotides outside the gene matches: 5. The CDR3 protein is CASSVSTGAGANVLTF. Here the CDR3 DNA reads TGCGCCAGCAGCGTCTCGACAGGGGCTGGGGCCAACGTCCTGACTTTC.

V usage is TRBV5-1 and J usage is TRBJ1-2; D remains unclear. Germline CDR1 reads SGHRS; CDR2 reads YFSETQ. V was pared by 0 bases and J by 0 bases, with 6 bases between. This CDR3 region has 14 residues. CDR3 nucleotide sequence: TGCGCCAGCAGCTTGGCCAGGCCTAACTATGGCTACACCTTC. This sequence encodes CASSLARPNYGYTF. The variable domain in full, with the rest retrieved from reference TRBV5-1 and TRBJ1-2, is KAGVTQTPRYLIKTRGQQVTLSCSPISGHRSVSWYQQTPGQGLQFLFEYFSETQRNKGNFPGRFSGRQFSNSRSEMNVSTLELGDSALYLCASSLARPNYGYTFGSGTRLTVV.

This sequence joins TRBV7-8 and TRBJ2-7, with no clear D. The germline V gene encodes CDR1 SGHVS and CDR2 FQNEAQ. The CDR3 contains 13 residues. The V and J ends lost 2 bases and 3 bases respectively, with 8 bases between them. The chain's CDR3 is CASSLLEHYEQYF. The CDR3 DNA reads TGTGCCAGCAGCTTATTAGAGCACTACGAGCAGTACTTC.

The rearrangement uses TRBV14 and TRBJ2-5, with TRBD1 matching over 9 bases. CDR1 is SGHDN and CDR2 is FVKESK in the germline V gene. The CDR3 spans 15 residues. The V gene end was trimmed by 3 bases and the J gene end by 4 bases; junction bases not matched to a gene: 6. CDR3 amino acids: CASSQAGTGRETQYF. The CDR3 DNA follows: TGTGCCAGCAGCCAGGCCGGGACAGGGAGAGAGACCCAGTACTTC.

The chain combines TRBV6-1 with TRBJ2-5, with D possibly TRBD1 on 6 matching bases. The CDR3 loop spans 15 amino acids. V lost 2 bases and J 1 base, leaving 11 bases between the germline ends. CDR1 MNHNS and CDR2 SASEGT come from the germline V gene. CDR3 nucleotide sequence: TGTGCCAGCAGTGAACTCAGGACAGTCCAAGAGACCCAGTACTTC. Translating gives CASSELRTVQETQYF.

The V call is TRBV27, the J call TRBJ2-6; D is perhaps TRBD1 (5 bases). Between the trimmed V and J ends, which lost 7 bases and 0 bases, there was a span of 16 bases. The CDR3 runs to 17 residues. From germline, CDR1 is MNHEY and CDR2 SMNVEV (reference sequence). The CDR3 loop is CASTGMPLISGANVLTF. The CDR3 DNA sequence: TGTGCCAGCACAGGGATGCCCCTAATCTCTGGGGCCAACGTCCTGACTTTC.

The chain recombines TRBV5-1 with TRBJ2-3; TRBD2 aligns across 8 bases. This CDR3 region has 15 residues. The junction had 5 bases not matched to a gene; V was cut back by 5 bases and J by 0 bases. Per germline, CDR1 SGHRS and CDR2 YFSETQ. The CDR3 sequence: CASRGSGTSTDTQYF. CDR3 sequence (DNA): TGCGCCAGCAGGGGTAGCGGGACTAGCACAGATACGCAGTATTTT.

The J gene is TRBJ1-5, the V gene TRBV6-5; D not resolved. CDR1 and CDR2 (germline): MNHEY, SVGAGI. The CDR3 contains 13 residues. Trimming took off 2 bases at V and 1 base at J, with 3 bases between the two ends. The DNA of the CDR3 is TGTGCCAGCAGTTACAACAGCAATCAGCCCCAGCATTTT. Its protein product is CASSYNSNQPQHF.

V gene TRBV18 combines with J gene TRBJ2-7, with D possibly TRBD1 on 6 matching bases. This CDR3 has 13 amino acids. Per germline, CDR1 KGHSH and CDR2 LQKENI. V lost 5 bases and J lost 0, with 8 bases in between. This chain's CDR3 is CASSGQNSYEQYF. CDR3 nucleotides: TGTGCCAGCTCAGGACAGAACTCCTACGAGCAGTACTTC.

The chain combines TRBV7-9 with TRBJ1-1; the match to TRBD1 covers 7 bases. This CDR3 is 14 amino acids long. Germline V gives CDR1 SEHNR, CDR2 FQNEAQ (reference sequence). V lost 4 bases, J lost 5 bases, and 7 bases stayed unmatched. Here the CDR3 reads CASSYWAGGTEAFF. In nucleotides, the CDR3 is TGTGCCAGCAGCTACTGGGCAGGGGGGACTGAAGCTTTCTTT.

This clone was seen only once. The chain employs TRBV5-1 and TRBJ2-1; D gene unclear. Looked up from germline, CDR1 is SGHRS and CDR2 is YFSETQ. Deletions cut 0 bases from V and 0 bases from J, with 7 bases between. CDR3 length: 15 residues. CDR3 in amino acids: CASSLGASSYNEQFF. CDR3 bases: TGCGCCAGCAGCTTGGGGGCAAGCTCCTACAATGAGCAGTTCTTC.

V is TRBV4-1 and J is TRBJ2-1; 15 nucleotides agree with TRBD2. Trimming took 4 bases from V and 9 from J; bases not matched to a gene: 16. The CDR3 length is 19 residues. CDR1 and CDR2 from the germline V gene are MGHRA and YSYEKL. This CDR3 is CASSPDRTSGRAREREQFF. The CDR3 DNA reads TGCGCCAGCAGCCCAGACCGGACTAGCGGGAGGGCCCGGGAGCGTGAGCAGTTCTTC.

This clone has just one count. The CDR3 is CASSRRDRGLETQYF. The CDR3 DNA is TGCGCCAGCAGCCGCCGGGACAGGGGGCTAGAGACCCAGTACTTC. This chain uses TRBV5-1 with TRBJ2-5; 12 bases fit TRBD1. Germline V gene data show CDR1 as SGHRS and CDR2 as YFSETQ. The junction had 5 bases not matched to a gene; V was cut back by 4 bases and J by 4 bases. CDR3 length equals 15 residues. Full variable domain (outside the CDR3, taken from reference TRBV5-1 and TRBJ2-5): KAGVTQTPRYLIKTRGQQVTLSCSPISGHRSVSWYQQTPGQGLQFLFEYFSETQRNKGNFPGRFSGRQFSNSRSEMNVSTLELGDSALYLCASSRRDRGLETQYFGPGTRLLVL.

The chain employs TRBV24-1 and TRBJ2-2; no clear D. With 5 bases removed from V and 7 bases from J, the gap between germline ends came to 10 bases. Germline CDR1 reads KGHDR; CDR2 reads SFDVKD. This CDR3 has 13 residues. The CDR3: CATSGGYYGELFF. The CDR3, as DNA: TGTGCCACCAGTGGAGGCTATTACGGGGAGCTGTTTTTT.

This chain links TRBV5-1 with TRBJ2-1; perhaps TRBD2 as D (5 bases). Per the germline V gene, CDR1 is SGHRS and CDR2 is YFSETQ. This CDR3 is built from 15 residues. Trimming pared 2 bases from V and 9 bases from J, leaving 18 bases between. The CDR3, as DNA: TGCGCCAGCAGCTTAGGGCTAGCTGCGATGCGTGAGCAGTTCTTC. This sequence encodes CASSLGLAAMREQFF.

Only one count was recorded for this clone. The chain combines TRBV29-1 with TRBJ1-3; 7 nucleotides agree with TRBD1. Trimming removed 5 bases from V and 2 bases from J; junction bases left unmatched: 12. The length of the CDR3 is 16 residues. Germline-derived CDR1 and CDR2 are SQVTM and ANQGSEA. CDR3 nucleotide sequence: TGCAGCGTTCTTACGACAGGGTTGAGAACTGGAAACACCATATATTTT. Protein: CSVLTTGLRTGNTIYF.

V and J are TRBV7-2 and TRBJ2-3; D may be TRBD2 (6 bases). Germline CDR1 SGHTA, CDR2 FQGNSA. The CDR3 length is 15 residues. Trimming removed 2 bases from V and 1 base from J, with 10 bases in between. For the CDR3, the DNA is TGTGCCAGCAGCTTACACGGGAGAGGCACAGATACGCAGTATTTT. It specifies CASSLHGRGTDTQYF.